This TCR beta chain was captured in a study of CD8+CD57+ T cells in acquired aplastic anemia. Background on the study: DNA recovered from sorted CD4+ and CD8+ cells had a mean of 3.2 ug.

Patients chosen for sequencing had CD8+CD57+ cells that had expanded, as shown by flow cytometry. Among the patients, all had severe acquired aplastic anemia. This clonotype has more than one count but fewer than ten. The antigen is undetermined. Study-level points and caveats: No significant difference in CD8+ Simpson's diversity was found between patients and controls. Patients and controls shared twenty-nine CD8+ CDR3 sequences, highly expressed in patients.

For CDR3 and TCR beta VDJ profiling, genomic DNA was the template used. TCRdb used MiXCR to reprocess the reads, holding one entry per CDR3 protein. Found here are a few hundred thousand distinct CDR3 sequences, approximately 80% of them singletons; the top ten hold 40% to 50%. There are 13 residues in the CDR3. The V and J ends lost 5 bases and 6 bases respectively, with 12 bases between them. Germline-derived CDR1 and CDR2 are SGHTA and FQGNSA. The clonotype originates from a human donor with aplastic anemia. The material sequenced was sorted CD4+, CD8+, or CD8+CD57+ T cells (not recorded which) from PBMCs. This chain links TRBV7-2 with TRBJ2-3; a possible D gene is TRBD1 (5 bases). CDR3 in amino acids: CASSDQGWDTQYF. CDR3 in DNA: TGTGCCAGCAGCGACCAGGGTTGGGATACGCAGTATTTT.